The T cell receptor beta chain described here comes from a study of cytomegalovirus exposure and HLA in healthy donors (dated by TCRdb to 2017 to 2019). Regarding the complete study: According to an earlier analysis of 550 to 700 of the donors, about 190 million T cells yielded some 120 million unique TCR beta sequences and 250 to 350 Gb of sequence data. An early release that covered some 630 HLA-typed donors contained approximately 300 gigabases of sequencing data and tens of millions of unique TCR sequences. Among the approximately 420 genotyped donors, about 85% belonged to the genetic ancestry cluster associated with self-reported Caucasian donors. Donor age, sex, ethnicity and CMV serostatus were collected together with the repertoire data. All discovery cohort repertoires had been generated on a single sequencing platform. A later genetic analysis took genome-wide SNP genotypes for about 55% of the roughly 700 donors and used that subset as a discovery cohort. The number of typed donors differed by locus: about 620-640 for A, B, C, DRB1 and DQB1; 522 for DQA1; 606 for DPA1; and some 470 for DPB1. HLA typing covered class I and class II loci at four-digit resolution. Because of strong linkage in the cohort, roughly five DR-DQ haplotypes were treated as single units for association and clustering. In a later analysis, previously published TCR beta repertoires from about 640 donors were re-analyzed and high-resolution HLA genotyping was added so that TCR occurrence patterns could be studied. High-throughput TCR immunosequencing, statistical association of individual TCRs with disease status, and machine learning were combined to predict cytomegalovirus infection status. On average, around 240,000 unique TCR beta nucleotide sequences were sequenced per donor among 398 genotyped donors of the cohort, with approximately 18% of those sequences being non-productive. In an earlier analysis of several hundred of the donors, high-throughput TCR beta sequencing was used to judge whether each TCR beta V gene segment behaved as functional or pseudogenic. In the later analysis, no new phenotypic data were used to find candidate immune exposures; instead, reliance was placed on TCR beta sequences and their occurrence across donors. The T cell repertoires of 666 subjects were profiled by immunosequencing and related to cytomegalovirus serostatus. In addition to the first cohort of roughly 700 subjects, a separate validation cohort of some 120 different subjects was used. The study was designed to test whether signatures of past pathogen exposure could be identified by cataloging public T cell receptors. Here is what the overall study found, with its caveats: Specific HLA alleles were associated with roughly 16,000 TCR beta sequences at a false discovery rate of 0.05 in a later analysis. Three of the identified cytomegalovirus-associated TCR beta chains were confirmed in vitro to be specific for cytomegalovirus antigens. A later analysis reported that several top co-occurrence clusters appeared linked to parvovirus B19, influenza, CMV and Epstein-Barr virus. Because counts were too low, about 17 rarely observed V segments, including chromosome 9 orphons, were excluded from the earlier analysis of several hundred of the donors. In a later genetic analysis, fewer N-insertions in productive TCRs were reported among donors in an Asian-associated ancestry cluster than the approximately 630-donor mean. Only TCR beta chains were sequenced in this cohort, and the absence of alpha or paired-chain data limited detectable features. The classifier was reported to diagnose cytomegalovirus status with high specificity and sensitivity in both the original and validation cohorts. Compared with equally common non-associated chains, HLA-associated TCR beta chains in a later analysis were more clonally expanded and had lower generation probabilities. Across donors, most TCR sequences were observed very rarely, whereas some public TCRs were present in many individuals. In a later genetic analysis, a missense DCLRE1C variant was associated with V-gene and J-gene trimming of TCR beta chains, and the association was replicated in an independent cohort. Correlated functional status among segregating V segments might reflect linkage disequilibrium, but an unknown experimental factor could not be ruled out. An earlier analysis of approximately 530 of the donors showed that most TCR beta V segments appeared in productive rearrangements either about 90% or about 30% of the time, which broadly matched IMGT annotations. For the cohort, immune exposure information was limited to CMV serostatus. A further reported finding was that TCR beta sequences accurately predicted the HLA-A and HLA-B alleles for most subjects in the first cohort. A cluster of highly shared sequence variants was judged likely to represent a technical artifact of the sequencing pipeline. It was suggested by the authors that the approach could potentially be generalized to other disease states and immunological phenotypes. Strong co-occurrence of HLA alleles, especially DR and DQ, made assigning TCR associations to individual alleles difficult. HLA typing was unavailable for some donors at each locus, so association tests used only the typed subset. According to a later analysis, TCR association rates differed among HLA loci, with DRB1 alleles showing the most associated TCRs and HLA-C alleles showing the fewest. Most CMV-associated TCR beta chains appeared to be HLA-restricted in a later analysis, and the HLA associations seemed to be driven largely by CMV exposure. Some IMGT-functional V segments, including TRBV6-2 and TRBV6-3, could not be told apart with the 87-base-pair reads, so those segments were excluded. Roughly uniform sequencing depth across donors was assumed in presence/absence analyses, although this assumption may not hold. A total of roughly 160 TCR beta chains were listed by the study as associated with cytomegalovirus.

The library relied on the immunoSEQ multiplex PCR assay. The multiplex PCR relied on a mix of 60 forward primers for TCR Vbeta segments and 13 reverse primers for TCR Jbeta segments. The CDR3 region of rearranged TCR beta genes was amplified from genomic DNA with a multiplex PCR assay. The amplified TCR beta libraries were sequenced on the Illumina HiSeq System as 87-base-pair reads. Concerning the study's data processing: Across the 670 or so repertoires, a later analysis counted 80 million or so unique TCR beta chains, approximately 10 million of which were shared by at least two donors. Raw reads were error-corrected and collapsed into unique sequences with a nearest-neighbor algorithm that merged closely related sequences to remove PCR and sequencing errors. CDR3 sequences were aligned to IMGT reference sequences to assign V, D and J gene segments. Each retained sequence needed at least a six-nucleotide match to both a V gene segment and a J gene segment. A rearrangement was called productive if the CDR3 had no stop codons and remained in frame with V and J, and every other rearrangement was called non-productive. Following IMGT convention, CDR3 was defined as the stretch from the second conserved V-encoded cysteine to the conserved J-encoded phenylalanine. The earlier analysis of fewer than 750 of the donors excluded sequences that lacked an unambiguous match to a single V gene segment. In an earlier analysis of 450 to 750 of the donors, a V segment was called functional when productive rearrangements were above 56.7%, and segregating when the standard deviation between donors exceeded 5%. A statistical classification framework was built to diagnose cytomegalovirus status from the catalog of TCR beta chain sequences. In a later analysis, TCR nucleotide sequences were compared against IMGT/GENE-DB human TR gene sequences so that V and J genes could be assigned. The TCRdist pipeline was used in a later analysis to assign CDR3 sequences and most-parsimonious VDJ recombination scenarios. In a later analysis, each TCR beta chain was defined by its CDR3 amino acid sequence together with its V-gene family, and reads without a unique V-gene family were excluded. To address suspected cross-contamination and a sequencing artifact, a later analysis removed over 500 highly shared, low-generation-probability nucleotide sequences. For each public chain, a later analysis derived a clonal expansion index from normalized ranks of inferred template counts within each repertoire. A later analysis computed generation probabilities with a VDJ recombination model fitted to out-of-frame rearrangements, and checked the results against IGoR. In a later analysis, hypergeometric tests were used to score TCR-TCR, TCR-HLA and TCR-CMV co-occurrence, with a repertoire-size bias correction applied to TCR pairs. False discovery rates were estimated in a later analysis by permuting HLA or CMV assignments 20 times. In a later analysis, co-occurring TCRs were grouped using DBSCAN, and TCRdist sequence similarity was added for clustering within HLA-allele-positive subsets. Co-occurrence clustering excluded repertoires with fewer than 30,000 or more than 120,000 public chains, plus five with anomalous nucleotide sharing. In TCRdb, the immuneACCESS table is reduced to in-frame sequences with V and J assigned. These tables do not hold every clone; where another copy was compared, an unresolved V gene accounts for under half, and the others remain unexplained. V, J and clone size are taken as reported in that table, and D and trimming were inferred from the DNA itself. The sample yields about 180,000 clones; just over 75% were counted once. Of the sample, 1.4% falls within the top ten clones.

With regard to this clone: Its antigen remains unidentified. The record has no base qualities; no much larger clone is one base away.

The cohort was made up of 666 healthy bone marrow donors. At the time of sampling, every cohort member was nominally healthy, though immune exposures that went unrecorded were likely present. The donor was CMV seronegative and was included in the group of approximately 350 seronegative cohort members. Each donor provided a peripheral blood sample, and peripheral blood mononuclear cells were used for TCR beta sequencing. The Qiagen DNeasy Blood Extraction Kit was used to extract genomic DNA from the blood cell samples. Including cysteine and phenylalanine, the CDR3 has 13 amino acids. Kept here is only the CDR3 DNA, which spans 39 bases and is read in frame from base 1. CDR1 GTSNPN and CDR2 SVGIG were looked up in the germline V gene (reference sequence).

This TCR was recovered from a man between 18 and 35 years old in good health and CMV-seronegative. This chain is built from TRBV30 and TRBJ2-5; matching of 7 bases hints at TRBD2 as the D gene. The J call may be mistaken, given a closer DNA end match to TRBJ2-7. The material sequenced was PBMCs. CDR3 protein: CAWSAGGAYEQYF. The sequenced DNA: TGTGCCTGGAGTGCGGGGGGCGCCTACGAGCAGTACTTC.